This is a list of T cell receptor beta chains from one sample in a study of T-cell memory formation after mild COVID-19. TCRdb re-called the 5' RACE reads with MiXCR, one entry per CDR3 protein. The sample has about 400,000 distinct CDR3 sequences, around a quarter seen once; the top ten hold around 12%. The sequenced sample was PBMCs or a T cell subset sorted from them (not recorded which). The receptor set was obtained from an adult woman who had mild COVID-19 (a few samples of this study predate the infection). Cell type and time point are not known. Each CDR3 is given with its conserved first and last residue. A D gene is named only where the DNA matches it firmly. Size values are once, few and many counts, or a class for expanded clones, and some rows have none.

few	TRBV29-1	NA	TRBJ2-5	TGCAGCGTTGAAAATGGGTACCAAGAGACCCAGTACTTC	CSVENGYQETQYF
few	TRBV27	TRBD1	TRBJ2-4	TGTGCCAGCAGTCTCGCATCCTGGGGACAGCACATTCAGTACTTC	CASSLASWGQHIQYF
NA	TRBV24-1	TRBD2	TRBJ2-3	TGTGCCACCAGGGCTAGCGGGTCCACAGATACGCAGTATTTT	CATRASGSTDTQYF
NA	TRBV5-1	NA	TRBJ2-7	TGCGCCAGCCGGACCCAGAATTCCTACGAGCAGTACTTC	CASRTQNSYEQYF
few	TRBV5-1	TRBD1	TRBJ2-3	TGCGCCAGCAGAGAGGGACAGGGATCCACAGATACGCAGTATTTT	CASREGQGSTDTQYF
few	TRBV18	TRBD2	TRBJ2-7	TGTGCCAGCTCATCGCGACCGGCGGGAGGGAGATCCCCCTACGAGCAGTACTTC	CASSSRPAGGRSPYEQYF
few	TRBV6-5	TRBD1	TRBJ1-1	TGTGCCAGCAGTCCGACAGGGTTCACTGAAGCTTTCTTT	CASSPTGFTEAFF
few	TRBV29-1	TRBD1	TRBJ1-1	TGCAGCGCGGGACAGGGGAGCAGTGAAGCTTTCTTT	CSAGQGSSEAFF
NA	TRBV9	NA	TRBJ2-1	TGTGCCAGCAGCGTAGTAGGGGGATCCTCCTACAATGAGCAGTTCTTC	CASSVVGGSSYNEQFF
NA	TRBV27	NA	TRBJ2-2	TGTGCCAGCAGCAGAATACCCGGGGAGCTGTTTTTT	CASSRIPGELFF
NA	TRBV7-2	NA	TRBJ2-1	TGTGCCAGCACCAGAGGGGGCTCCTACAATGAGCAGTTCTTC	CASTRGGSYNEQFF
few	TRBV7-6	NA	TRBJ1-3	TGTGCCAGCAGCCCCGGGGCCATACGTGGAAACACCATATATTTT	CASSPGAIRGNTIYF
NA	TRBV3-1	TRBD1	TRBJ2-3	TGTGCCAGCAGCCAGCGGGACAGGGGAACAGATACGCAGTATTTT	CASSQRDRGTDTQYF
few	TRBV12-3/TRBV12-4	NA	TRBJ1-5	TGTGCCAGTATGGGGATGGCCTACAATCAGCCCCAGCATTTT	CASMGMAYNQPQHF
NA	TRBV6-5	NA	TRBJ2-7	TGTGCCAGCAGTTACTCGGCGGGCTCCTACGAGCAGTGCTTC	CASSYSAGSYEQCF
NA	TRBV27	NA	TRBJ1-2	TGTGCCAGCCGTGGGGGTGAAGCTAACTATGGCTACACCTTC	CASRGGEANYGYTF
NA	TRBV27	TRBD1	TRBJ2-1	TGTGCCAGTACCCAGGAGGGACAGGGCCTTTGGAATGAGCAGTTCTTC	CASTQEGQGLWNEQFF